The TCR beta chain described here comes from a study of cytomegalovirus exposure and HLA in healthy donors. This CDR3 spans 16 amino acids. The trim removed 6 bases at V and 8 bases at J, leaving 16 bases unmatched. Germline loops: CDR1 MRHNA, CDR2 SNTAGT. It was with 60 Vbeta and 13 Jbeta primers that the PCR ran. Profiled with immunoSEQ multiplex PCR; TCRdb holds only in-frame clones, not every one. The table records around 180,000 clones, 65% to 80% of them present only once. Each donor was nominally healthy when sampled (though unrecorded immune exposures were likely). The chain couples TRBV6-4 to TRBJ1-2, with 9 bases fitting TRBD1. Sequenced sample: PBMCs. The source is a woman in her thirties or forties in good health and CMV-seronegative. The CDR3 loop is CASSHQPGQGLRGYTF. The CDR3 DNA sequence: TGTGCCAGCAGCCACCAACCGGGACAGGGATTGAGAGGCTACACCTTC.